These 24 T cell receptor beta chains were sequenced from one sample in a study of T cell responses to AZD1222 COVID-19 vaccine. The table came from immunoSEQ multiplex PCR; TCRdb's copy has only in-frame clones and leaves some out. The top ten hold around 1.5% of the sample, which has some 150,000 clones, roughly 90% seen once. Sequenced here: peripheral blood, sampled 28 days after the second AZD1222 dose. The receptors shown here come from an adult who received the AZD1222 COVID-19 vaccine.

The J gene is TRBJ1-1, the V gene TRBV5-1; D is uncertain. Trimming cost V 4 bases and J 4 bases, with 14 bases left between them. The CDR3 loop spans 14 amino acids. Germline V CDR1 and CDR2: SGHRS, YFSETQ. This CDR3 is CASSNKPRSTEAFF. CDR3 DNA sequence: TGCGCCAGCAGCAATAAACCCAGGTCCACTGAAGCTTTCTTT.

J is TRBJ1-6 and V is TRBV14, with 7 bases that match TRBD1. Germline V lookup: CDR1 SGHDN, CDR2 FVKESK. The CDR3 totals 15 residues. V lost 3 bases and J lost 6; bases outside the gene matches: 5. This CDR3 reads CASSQKDRINSPLHF. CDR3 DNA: TGTGCCAGCAGCCAGAAGGACAGGATTAATTCACCCCTCCACTTT. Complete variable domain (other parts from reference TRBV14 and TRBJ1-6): EAGVTQFPSHSVIEKGQTVTLRCDPISGHDNLYWYRRVMGKEIKFLLHFVKESKQDESGMPNNRFLAERTGGTYSTLKVQPAELEDSGVYFCASSQKDRINSPLHFGNGTRLTVT.

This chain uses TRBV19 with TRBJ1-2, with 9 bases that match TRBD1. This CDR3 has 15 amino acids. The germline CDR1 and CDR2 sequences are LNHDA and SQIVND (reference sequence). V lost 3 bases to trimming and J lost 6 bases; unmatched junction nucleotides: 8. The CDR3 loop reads CASSIQPGQGDGYTF. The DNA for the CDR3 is TGTGCCAGTAGTATCCAACCGGGACAGGGTGATGGCTACACCTTC.

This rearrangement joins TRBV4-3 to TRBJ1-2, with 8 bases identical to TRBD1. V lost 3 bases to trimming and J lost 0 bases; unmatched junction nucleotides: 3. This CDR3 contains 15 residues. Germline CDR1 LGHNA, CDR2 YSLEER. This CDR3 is CASSHRTGTNYGYTF. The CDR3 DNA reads TGCGCCAGCAGCCACCGGACAGGGACTAACTATGGCTACACCTTC.

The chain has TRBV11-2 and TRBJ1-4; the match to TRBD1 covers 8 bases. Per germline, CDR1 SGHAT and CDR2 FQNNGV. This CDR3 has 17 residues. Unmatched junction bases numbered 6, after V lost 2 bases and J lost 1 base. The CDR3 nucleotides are TGTGCCAGCAGCTTAAGGGCAGGGGGCCGAACTAATGAAAAACTGTTTTTT. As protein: CASSLRAGGRTNEKLFF.

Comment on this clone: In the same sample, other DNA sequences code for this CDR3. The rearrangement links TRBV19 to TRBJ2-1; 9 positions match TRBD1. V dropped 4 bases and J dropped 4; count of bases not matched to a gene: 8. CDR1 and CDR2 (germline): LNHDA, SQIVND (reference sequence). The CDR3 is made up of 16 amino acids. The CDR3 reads CASSTLGDRVYNEQFF. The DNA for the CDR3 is TGTGCCAGTAGTACCCTGGGGGACAGGGTTTACAATGAGCAGTTCTTC.

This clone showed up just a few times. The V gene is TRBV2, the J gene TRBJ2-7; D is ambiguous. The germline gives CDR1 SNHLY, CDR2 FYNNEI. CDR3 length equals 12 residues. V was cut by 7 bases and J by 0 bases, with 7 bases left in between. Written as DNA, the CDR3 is TGTGCCAGCACACAGAGCTCCTACGAGCAGTACTTC. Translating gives CASTQSSYEQYF.

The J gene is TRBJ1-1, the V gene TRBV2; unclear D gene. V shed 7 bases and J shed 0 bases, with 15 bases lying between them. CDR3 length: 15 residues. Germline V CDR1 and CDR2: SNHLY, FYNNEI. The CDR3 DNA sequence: TGTGCCAGCAAATCGCTAGAAACCATGAACACTGAAGCTTTCTTT. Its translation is CASKSLETMNTEAFF.

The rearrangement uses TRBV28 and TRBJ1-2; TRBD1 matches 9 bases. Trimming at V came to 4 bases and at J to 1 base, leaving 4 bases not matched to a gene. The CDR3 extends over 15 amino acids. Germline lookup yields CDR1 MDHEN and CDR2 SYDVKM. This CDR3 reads CASSSRTGVNYGYTF. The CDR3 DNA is TGTGCCAGCAGTTCGCGGACAGGGGTTAACTATGGCTACACCTTC.

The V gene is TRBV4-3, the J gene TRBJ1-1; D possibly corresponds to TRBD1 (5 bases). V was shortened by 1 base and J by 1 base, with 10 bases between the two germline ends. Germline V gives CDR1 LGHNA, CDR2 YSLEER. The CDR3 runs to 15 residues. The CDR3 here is CASSQGGAPNTEAFF. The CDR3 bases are TGCGCCAGCAGCCAAGGAGGGGCCCCGAACACTGAAGCTTTCTTT.

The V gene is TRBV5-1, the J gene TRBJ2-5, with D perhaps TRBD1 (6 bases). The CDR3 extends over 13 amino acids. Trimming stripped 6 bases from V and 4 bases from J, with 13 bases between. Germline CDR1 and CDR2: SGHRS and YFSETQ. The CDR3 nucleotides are TGCGCCAGCACCCAGGAAGGGGGAGAGACCCAGTACTTC. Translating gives CASTQEGGETQYF.

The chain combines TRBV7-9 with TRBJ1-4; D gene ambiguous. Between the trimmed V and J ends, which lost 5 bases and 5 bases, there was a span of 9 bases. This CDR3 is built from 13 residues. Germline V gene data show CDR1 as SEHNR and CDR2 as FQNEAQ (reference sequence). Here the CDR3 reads CASSRSGNEKLFF. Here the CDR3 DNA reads TGTGCCAGCAGCCGCTCCGGGAATGAAAAACTGTTTTTT.

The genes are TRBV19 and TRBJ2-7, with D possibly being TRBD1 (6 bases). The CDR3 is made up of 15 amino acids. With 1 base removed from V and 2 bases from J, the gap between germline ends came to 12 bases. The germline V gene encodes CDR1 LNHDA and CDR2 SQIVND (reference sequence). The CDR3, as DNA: TGTGCCAGTAGTATAGGCGCAGGGGCCCCCTACGAGCAGTACTTC. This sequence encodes CASSIGAGAPYEQYF.

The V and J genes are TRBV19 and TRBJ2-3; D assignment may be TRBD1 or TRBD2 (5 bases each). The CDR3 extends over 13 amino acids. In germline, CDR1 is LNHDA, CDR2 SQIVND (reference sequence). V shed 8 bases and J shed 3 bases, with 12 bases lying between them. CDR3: CASAGAWTDTQYF. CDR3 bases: TGTGCCAGTGCCGGGGCCTGGACAGATACGCAGTATTTT.

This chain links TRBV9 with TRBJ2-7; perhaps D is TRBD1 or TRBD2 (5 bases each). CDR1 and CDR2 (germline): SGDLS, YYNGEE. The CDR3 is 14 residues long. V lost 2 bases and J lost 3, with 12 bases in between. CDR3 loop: CASSVGAGIYEQYF. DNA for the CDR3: TGTGCCAGCAGCGTCGGGGCAGGCATCTACGAGCAGTACTTC.

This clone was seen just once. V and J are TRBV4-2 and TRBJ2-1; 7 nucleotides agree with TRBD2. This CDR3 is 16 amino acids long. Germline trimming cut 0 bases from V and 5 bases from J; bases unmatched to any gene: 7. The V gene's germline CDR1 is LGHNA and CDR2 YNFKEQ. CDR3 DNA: TGTGCCAGCAGCCAAGAATTGCGACTAGCCAACAATGAGCAGTTCTTC. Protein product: CASSQELRLANNEQFF.

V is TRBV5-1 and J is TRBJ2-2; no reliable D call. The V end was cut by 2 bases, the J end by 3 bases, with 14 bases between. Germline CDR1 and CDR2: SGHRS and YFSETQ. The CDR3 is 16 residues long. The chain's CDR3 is CASSFVGSRDTGELFF. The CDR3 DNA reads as TGCGCCAGCAGCTTCGTGGGAAGTCGTGACACCGGGGAGCTGTTTTTT.

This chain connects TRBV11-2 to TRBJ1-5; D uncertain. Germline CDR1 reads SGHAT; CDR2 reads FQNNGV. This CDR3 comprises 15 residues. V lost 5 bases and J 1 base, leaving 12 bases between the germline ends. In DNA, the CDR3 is TGTGCCAGCAGCCAAGGGAGCAGCAGCAATCAGCCCCAGCATTTT. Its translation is CASSQGSSSNQPQHF.

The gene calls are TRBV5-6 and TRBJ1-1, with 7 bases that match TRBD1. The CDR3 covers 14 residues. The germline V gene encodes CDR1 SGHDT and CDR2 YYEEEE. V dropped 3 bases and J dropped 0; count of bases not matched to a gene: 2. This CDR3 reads CASSSDRLNTEAFF. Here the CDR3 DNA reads TGTGCCAGCAGCTCGGACAGGCTGAACACTGAAGCTTTCTTT.

As DNA, the CDR3 is TGCGCCAGCAGCTCGTCAGGGGAAGGCTACACCTTC. Translation gives CASSSSGEGYTF. The gene calls are TRBV5-1 and TRBJ1-2, with a possible D match to TRBD1 (6 bases). Trimming left V 3 bases short and J 8 bases short, with 11 bases between. Germline assignment: CDR1 SGHRS and CDR2 YFSETQ. The CDR3 extends over 12 amino acids.

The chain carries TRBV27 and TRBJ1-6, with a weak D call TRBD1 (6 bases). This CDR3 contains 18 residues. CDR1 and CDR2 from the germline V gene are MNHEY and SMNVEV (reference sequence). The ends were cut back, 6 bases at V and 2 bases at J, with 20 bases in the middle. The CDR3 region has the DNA TGTGCCAGCAGACTGGGGGGGCAGGGAGGAACCTATAATTCACCCCTCCACTTT. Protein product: CASRLGGQGGTYNSPLHF.

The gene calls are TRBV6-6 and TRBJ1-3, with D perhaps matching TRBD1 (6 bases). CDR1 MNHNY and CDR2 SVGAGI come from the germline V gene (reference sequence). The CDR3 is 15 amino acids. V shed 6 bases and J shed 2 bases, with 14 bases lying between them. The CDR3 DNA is TGTGCCAGCAGAAGCCAGGGGAACCCTGGAAACACCATATATTTT. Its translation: CASRSQGNPGNTIYF.

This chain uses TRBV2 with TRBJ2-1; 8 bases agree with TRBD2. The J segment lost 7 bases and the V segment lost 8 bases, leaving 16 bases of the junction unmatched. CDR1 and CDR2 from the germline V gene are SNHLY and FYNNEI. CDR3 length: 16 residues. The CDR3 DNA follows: TGTGCCAGCCGTCATGGGGGCGGGGGGAGCTTAAATGAGCAGTTCTTC. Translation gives CASRHGGGGSLNEQFF.

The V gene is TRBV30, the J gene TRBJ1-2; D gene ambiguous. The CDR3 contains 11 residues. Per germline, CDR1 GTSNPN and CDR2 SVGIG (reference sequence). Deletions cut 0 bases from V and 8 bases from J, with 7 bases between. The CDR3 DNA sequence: TGTGCCTGGAGTGTACTCTCGGGCTACACCTTC. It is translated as CAWSVLSGYTF.